This T cell receptor (beta chain) derives from a study of blood T cell repertoires in COVID-19. Whole-study context: The study drew acute and convalescent COVID-19 samples from the United States, Italy and Spain. Sample material is recorded as cDNA or gDNA derived from T cells, B-cell-depleted T cells, or PBMCs.

Authors' analysis steps: Cell counts per sample came from amplifying reference gene primers. Some clones are missing from TCRdb's copy, which holds only in-frame ones; the method was immunoSEQ multiplex PCR. That table furnishes V, J and clone size, whereas the DNA furnished D and trimming. The data contain 200,000 to 300,000 clones, roughly 82% of them seen just once; the ten biggest clones take up approximately 13%. Germline CDR1 is MNHEY and CDR2 is SMNVEV (reference sequence). This CDR3 spans 17 amino acids. V was clipped by 1 base and J by 1 base, with 15 bases between them. This chain joins TRBV27 and TRBJ2-3; possibly TRBD1 for D (6 bases). Sequenced sample: peripheral blood. The sequence derives from a man older than 75 with acute or convalescent COVID-19. CDR3: CASSLYRTVTRTDTQYF. The CDR3 nucleotides read TGTGCCAGCAGTTTATACAGGACAGTTACCCGCACAGATACGCAGTATTTT.